These 2 T cell receptor beta chains were all obtained from the same sample, sequenced in a study of control samples from healthy donors and cancer patients. Only in-frame clones appear in the TCRdb table, and some are missing; sequencing was by immunoSEQ multiplex PCR. The sample has nearly 200,000 clones; roughly nine tenths are singletons. Specimen: blood. These TCRs come from a man younger than 45 in good health.

V gene TRBV4-1 combines with J gene TRBJ2-7; the D is unclear. Germline-derived CDR1 and CDR2 are MGHRA and YSYEKL. Trimming left V 1 base short and J 3 bases short, with 16 bases between. There are 16 residues in the CDR3. The CDR3 sequence: CASSQGPVVGYYEQYF. For the CDR3, the DNA is TGCGCCAGCAGCCAAGGTCCGGTCGTAGGGTACTACGAGCAGTACTTC.

This chain uses TRBV10-1 with TRBJ2-7; TRBD2 is a possible D gene (6 bases). Trimming took 4 bases from V and 2 from J, leaving 18 bases between them. Germline V gene data show CDR1 as WNHNN and CDR2 as SYGVQD (reference sequence). The length of the CDR3 is 16 residues. In DNA, the CDR3 is TGCGCCAGCAGTGCCGGTTACGGGGGAAACCCCTACGAGCAGTACTTC. Amino acids: CASSAGYGGNPYEQYF.